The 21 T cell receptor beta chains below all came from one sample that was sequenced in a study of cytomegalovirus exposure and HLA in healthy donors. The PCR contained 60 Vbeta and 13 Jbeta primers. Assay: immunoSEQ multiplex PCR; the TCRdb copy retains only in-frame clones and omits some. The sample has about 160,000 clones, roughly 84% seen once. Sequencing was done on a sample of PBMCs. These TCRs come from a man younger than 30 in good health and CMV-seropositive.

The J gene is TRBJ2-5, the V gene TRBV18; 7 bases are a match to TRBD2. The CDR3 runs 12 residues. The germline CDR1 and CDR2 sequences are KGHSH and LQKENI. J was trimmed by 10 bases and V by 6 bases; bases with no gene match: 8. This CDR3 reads CASSLSREVQYF. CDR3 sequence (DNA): TGTGCCAGCTCCCTTAGTCGGGAGGTCCAGTACTTC.

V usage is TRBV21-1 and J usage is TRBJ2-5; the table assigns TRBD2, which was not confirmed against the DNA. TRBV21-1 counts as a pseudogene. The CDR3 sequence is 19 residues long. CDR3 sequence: CASSRAGTSGGESQETQYF. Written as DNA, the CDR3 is TGTGCCAGCAGCCGCGCCGGGACTAGCGGGGGTGAAAGCCAAGAGACCCAGTACTTC.

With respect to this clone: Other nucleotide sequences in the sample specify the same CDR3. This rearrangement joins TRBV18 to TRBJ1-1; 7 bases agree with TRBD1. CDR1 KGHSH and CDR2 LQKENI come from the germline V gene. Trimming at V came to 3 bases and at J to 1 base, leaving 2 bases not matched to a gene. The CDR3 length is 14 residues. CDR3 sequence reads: CASSPGTANTEAFF. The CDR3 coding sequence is TGTGCCAGCTCACCCGGGACAGCGAACACTGAAGCTTTCTTT.

The CDR3 reads CASSLDGTGKDPQHF. DNA of the CDR3: TGTGCCAGCAGCTTAGATGGGACAGGGAAGGATCCCCAGCATTTT. The chain recombines TRBV7-8 with TRBJ1-5; 9 bases line up with TRBD1. The germline V gene has CDR1 SGHVS and CDR2 FQNEAQ. Trimming cost V 1 base and J 10 bases; bases outside gene matches: 8. The CDR3 sequence is 15 residues long.

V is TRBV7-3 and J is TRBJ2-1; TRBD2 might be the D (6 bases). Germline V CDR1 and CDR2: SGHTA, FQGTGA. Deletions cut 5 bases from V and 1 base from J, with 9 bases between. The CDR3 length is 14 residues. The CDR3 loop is CASSVGGSYNEQFF. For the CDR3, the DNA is TGTGCCAGCAGCGTTGGGGGGTCCTACAATGAGCAGTTCTTC.

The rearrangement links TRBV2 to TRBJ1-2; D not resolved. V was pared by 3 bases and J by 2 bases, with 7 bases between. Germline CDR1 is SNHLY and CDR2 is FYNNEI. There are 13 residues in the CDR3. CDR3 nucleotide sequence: TGTGCCAGCAGTGACACAGAAAACTATGGCTACACCTTC. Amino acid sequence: CASSDTENYGYTF.

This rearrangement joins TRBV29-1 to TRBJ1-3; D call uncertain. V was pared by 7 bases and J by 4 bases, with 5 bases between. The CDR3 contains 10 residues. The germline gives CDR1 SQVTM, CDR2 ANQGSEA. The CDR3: CSARGNTIYF. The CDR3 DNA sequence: TGCAGCGCCCGGGGAAACACCATATATTTT.

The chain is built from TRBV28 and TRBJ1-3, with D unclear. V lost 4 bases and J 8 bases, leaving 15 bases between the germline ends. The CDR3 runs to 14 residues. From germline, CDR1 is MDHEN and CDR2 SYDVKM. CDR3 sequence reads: CASSSVGQAHTIYF. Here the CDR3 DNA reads TGTGCCAGCAGTTCCGTGGGCCAAGCCCACACCATATATTTT.

CDR3 nucleotides: TGTGCCACCAGCCAAGGACAGGGCGTTGGCTACACCTTC. It specifies CATSQGQGVGYTF. The chain joins TRBV15 to TRBJ1-2; TRBD1 matches 8 bases. The CDR3 is 13 residues long. Germline CDR1 LNHNV, CDR2 YYDKDF (reference sequence). J lost 7 bases, V lost 5 bases, and 6 bases had no gene match.

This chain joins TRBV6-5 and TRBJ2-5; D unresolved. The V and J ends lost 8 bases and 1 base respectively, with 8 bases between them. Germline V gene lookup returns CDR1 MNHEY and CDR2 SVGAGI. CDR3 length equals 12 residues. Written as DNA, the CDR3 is TGTGCCAGCTACAATATCCAAGAGACCCAGTACTTC. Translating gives CASYNIQETQYF.

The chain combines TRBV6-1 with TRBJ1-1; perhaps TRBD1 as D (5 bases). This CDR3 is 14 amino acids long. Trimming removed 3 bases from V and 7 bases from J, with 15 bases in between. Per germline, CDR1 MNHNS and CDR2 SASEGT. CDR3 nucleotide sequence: TGTGCCAGCAGTGATGGTAACGGACAACGTGAAGCTTTCTTT. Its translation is CASSDGNGQREAFF.

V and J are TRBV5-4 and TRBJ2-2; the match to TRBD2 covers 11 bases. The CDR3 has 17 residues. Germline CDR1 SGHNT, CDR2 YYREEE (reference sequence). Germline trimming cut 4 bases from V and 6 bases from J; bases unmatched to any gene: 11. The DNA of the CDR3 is TGTGCCAGCAGCCCCGGATCTAGCGGGGGGAAGGCCGGGGAGCTGTTTTTT. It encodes CASSPGSSGGKAGELFF.

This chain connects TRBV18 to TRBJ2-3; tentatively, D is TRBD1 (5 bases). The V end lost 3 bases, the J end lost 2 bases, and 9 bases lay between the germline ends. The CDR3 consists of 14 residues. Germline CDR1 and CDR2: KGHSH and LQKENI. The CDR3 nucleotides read TGTGCCAGCTCACCTCGACAGCTCACAGATACGCAGTATTTT. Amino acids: CASSPRQLTDTQYF.

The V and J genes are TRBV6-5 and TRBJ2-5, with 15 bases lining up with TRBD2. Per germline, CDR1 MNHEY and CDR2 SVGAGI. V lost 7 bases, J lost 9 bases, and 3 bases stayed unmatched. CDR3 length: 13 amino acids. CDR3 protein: CASTGLAGGSQYF. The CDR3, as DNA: TGTGCCAGCACGGGACTAGCGGGGGGATCCCAGTACTTC.

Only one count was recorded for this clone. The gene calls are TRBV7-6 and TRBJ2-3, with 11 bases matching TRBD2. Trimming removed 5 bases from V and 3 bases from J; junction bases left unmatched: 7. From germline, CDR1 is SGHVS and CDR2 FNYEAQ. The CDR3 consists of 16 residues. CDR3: CASSPVAGGPTDTQYF. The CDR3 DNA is TGTGCCAGCAGCCCAGTAGCGGGGGGGCCTACAGATACGCAGTATTTT. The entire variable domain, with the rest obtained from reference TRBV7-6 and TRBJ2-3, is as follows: GAGVSQSPRYKVTKRGQDVALRCDPISGHVSLYWYRQALGQGPEFLTYFNYEAQQDKSGLPNDRFSAERPEGSISTLTIQRTEQRDSAMYRCASSPVAGGPTDTQYFGPGTRLTVL.

As DNA, the CDR3 is TGTGCCAGCAGCTCGGGACAGGGGGCATATGAAAAACTGTTTTTT. Amino acid sequence: CASSSGQGAYEKLFF. The rearrangement uses TRBV5-6 and TRBJ1-4; 12 positions match TRBD1. The CDR3 contains 15 residues. Trimming at V came to 3 bases and at J to 6 bases, leaving 3 bases not matched to a gene. Germline CDR1 SGHDT, CDR2 YYEEEE.

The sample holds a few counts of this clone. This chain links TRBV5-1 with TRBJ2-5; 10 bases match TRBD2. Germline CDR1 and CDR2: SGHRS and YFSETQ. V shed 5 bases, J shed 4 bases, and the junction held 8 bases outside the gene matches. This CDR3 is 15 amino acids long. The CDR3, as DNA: TGCGCCAGCAGAGAAAGCGGGGGGGAGGGAGAGACCCAGTACTTC. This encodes CASRESGGEGETQYF.

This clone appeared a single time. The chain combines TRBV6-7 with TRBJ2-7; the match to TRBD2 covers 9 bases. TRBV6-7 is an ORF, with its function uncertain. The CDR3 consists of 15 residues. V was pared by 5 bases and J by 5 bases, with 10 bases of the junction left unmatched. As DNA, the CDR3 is TGTGCCAGCAGTCCTAAGCGGGGGGTTCCCCACGAGCAGTACTTC. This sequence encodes CASSPKRGVPHEQYF.

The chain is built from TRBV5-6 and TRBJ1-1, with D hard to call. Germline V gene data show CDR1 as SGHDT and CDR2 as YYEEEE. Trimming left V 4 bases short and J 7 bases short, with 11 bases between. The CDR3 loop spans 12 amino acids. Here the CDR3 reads CASSLRQDEAFF. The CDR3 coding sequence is TGTGCCAGCAGCCTTAGACAAGATGAAGCTTTCTTT.

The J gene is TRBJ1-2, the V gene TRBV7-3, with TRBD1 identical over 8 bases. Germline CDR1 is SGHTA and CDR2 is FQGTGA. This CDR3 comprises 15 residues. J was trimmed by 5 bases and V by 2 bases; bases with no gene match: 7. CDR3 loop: CASSLGSGGAYGYTF. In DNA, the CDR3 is TGTGCCAGCAGCTTAGGGTCAGGGGGCGCGTATGGCTACACCTTC. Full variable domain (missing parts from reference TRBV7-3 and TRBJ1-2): GAGVSQTPSNKVTEKGKYVELRCDPISGHTALYWYRQSLGQGPEFLIYFQGTGAADDSGLPNDRFFAVRPEGSVSTLKIQRTERGDSAVYLCASSLGSGGAYGYTFGSGTRLTVV.

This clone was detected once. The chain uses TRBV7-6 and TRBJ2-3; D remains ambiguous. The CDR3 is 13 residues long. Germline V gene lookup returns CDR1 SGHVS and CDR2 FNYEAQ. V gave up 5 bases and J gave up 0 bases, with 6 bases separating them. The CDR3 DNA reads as TGTGCCAGCAGCGCCCAGAGCACAGATACGCAGTATTTT. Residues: CASSAQSTDTQYF.